This entry lists 14 T cell receptor beta chains sequenced from one sample in a study of blood T cell repertoires in COVID-19. TCRdb's copy holds only in-frame clones and misses some; the assay was immunoSEQ multiplex PCR. Among 200,000 to 250,000 clones listed, roughly 90% were seen once. The sequencing sample was made of PBMCs or T cells enriched from blood (not recorded which). All receptors derive from a woman aged 45-60 years in a cohort exposed to, infected with or recovered from COVID-19 (not recorded which).

The count of this clone is one. The chain couples TRBV3-1 (or the pseudogene TRBV3-2) to TRBJ2-3, with 16 bases matching TRBD2. CDR1 LGHDT and CDR2 YNNKEL come from the germline V gene (reference sequence). The CDR3 length is 18 residues. The ends lost 2 bases at V and 5 bases at J; junction bases unmatched: 7. The CDR3 DNA is TGTGCCAGCAGCCAACAGGGACTAGCGGGGGGGCCTGTAGATACGCAGTATTTT. Amino acids: CASSQQGLAGGPVDTQYF.

The chain combines TRBV6-2 or TRBV6-3 with TRBJ2-2; 8 nucleotides line up with TRBD1. Germline V CDR1 and CDR2: MNHEY, SVGEGT. The junction had 5 bases not matched to a gene; V was cut back by 5 bases and J by 3 bases. This CDR3 has 15 amino acids. This chain's CDR3 is CASSRTGRYTGELFF. The CDR3 bases are TGTGCCAGCAGTAGGACAGGGAGGTACACCGGGGAGCTGTTTTTT.

The chain links TRBV5-1 to TRBJ2-7; D might be TRBD1 (6 bases). The CDR3 spans 17 residues. V was shortened by 4 bases and J by 5 bases, with 25 bases between the two germline ends. Germline V CDR1 and CDR2: SGHRS, YFSETQ. The CDR3 sequence: CASSQWGPGQKIDEQYF. CDR3 DNA: TGCGCCAGCAGCCAGTGGGGGCCCGGACAGAAGATCGACGAGCAGTACTTC.

The genes are TRBV2 and TRBJ2-3, with 10 nucleotides matching TRBD2. The CDR3 is 17 residues long. Germline CDR1 is SNHLY and CDR2 is FYNNEI. V was pared by 5 bases and J by 0 bases, with 8 bases of the junction left unmatched. CDR3 nucleotides: TGTGCCAGCAGTTGGTCTAGCGGGGGATCTAGCACAGATACGCAGTATTTT. Its protein is CASSWSSGGSSTDTQYF.

The chain employs TRBV5-6 and TRBJ2-2; 7 nucleotides line up with TRBD1. Germline CDR1 reads SGHDT; CDR2 reads YYEEEE. V lost 0 bases, J lost 3 bases, and 11 bases stayed unmatched. The length of the CDR3 is 18 residues. The CDR3, as DNA: TGTGCCAGCAGCTTGGTTAGGGGGCTCAGAACGTACACCGGGGAGCTGTTTTTT. It translates to CASSLVRGLRTYTGELFF.

V and J are TRBV11-2 and TRBJ1-5; the D is unclear. V lost 5 bases to trimming and J lost 6 bases, with 17 bases between them. This CDR3 comprises 15 residues. Germline CDR1 SGHAT, CDR2 FQNNGV. CDR3 nucleotide sequence: TGTGCCAGCAGCCCAAGATCTAGATATAGTCAGCCCCAGCATTTT. Residues: CASSPRSRYSQPQHF.

Comments on this clone: One end of the junction fails to match germline, which may point to a read error. The chain couples TRBV7-7 to TRBJ2-1, with 12 nucleotides matching TRBD2. In germline, CDR1 is SSHAT, CDR2 FNYEAQ (reference sequence). CDR3 length: 18 amino acids. The CDR3 bases are TGTGCTAGCAGCCTCCGGACTAGCGGGGCGATATCCTACAATGAGCAGTTCTTC. It translates to CASSLRTSGAISYNEQFF.

The CDR3 loop is CAWNRGSEKLFF. The CDR3 region has the DNA TGTGCCTGGAACAGGGGGAGTGAAAAACTGTTTTTT. The rearrangement uses TRBV30 and TRBJ1-4, with 8 bases fitting TRBD1. The CDR3 contains 12 residues. Germline V gene data show CDR1 as GTSNPN and CDR2 as SVGIG (reference sequence). V lost 4 bases and J lost 7; bases outside the gene matches: 2. Filled out from reference TRBV30 and TRBJ1-4, the complete variable domain reads SQTIHQWPATLVQPVGSPLSLECTVEGTSNPNLYWYRQAAGRGLQLLFYSVGIGQISSEVPQNLSASRPQDRQFILSSKKLLLSDSGFYLCAWNRGSEKLFFGSGTQLSVL.

This clone was counted between two and nine times. The chain couples TRBV5-1 to TRBJ2-1, with 10 bases fitting TRBD1. V trimming: 2 bases; J trimming: 7 bases; junction bases outside the gene matches: 9. The germline V gene encodes CDR1 SGHRS and CDR2 YFSETQ. CDR3 length: 16 residues. The CDR3: CASSFFVTGGGNEQFF. DNA of the CDR3: TGCGCCAGCAGCTTCTTTGTGACAGGGGGCGGGAATGAGCAGTTCTTC. The full variable domain, completed using reference TRBV5-1 and TRBJ2-1, is KAGVTQTPRYLIKTRGQQVTLSCSPISGHRSVSWYQQTPGQGLQFLFEYFSETQRNKGNFPGRFSGRQFSNSRSEMNVSTLELGDSALYLCASSFFVTGGGNEQFFGPGTRLTVL.

This clone turned up a few times. J is TRBJ1-2 and V is TRBV28, with a possible D match to TRBD1 (5 bases). CDR1 is MDHEN, CDR2 SYDVKM, per germline. The CDR3 spans 14 residues. V lost 5 bases to trimming and J lost 2 bases, with 12 bases between them. The CDR3 nucleotides read TGTGCCAGCAGTCCTAGGGGTTCCAACTATGGCTACACCTTC. It specifies CASSPRGSNYGYTF.

This chain joins TRBV6-6 and TRBJ2-7, with 9 bases that match TRBD2. V lost 7 bases, J lost 2 bases, and 9 bases stayed unmatched. The germline CDR1 and CDR2 sequences are MNHNY and SVGAGI (reference sequence). The CDR3 consists of 15 residues. The CDR3 loop is CASTTGGGGAYEQYF. DNA of the CDR3: TGTGCCAGCACCACCGGTGGCGGGGGGGCCTACGAGCAGTACTTC.

This chain uses TRBV9 with TRBJ1-6; no firm D call. The CDR3 is 13 amino acids. V lost 4 bases, J lost 10 bases, and 12 bases lay in between. Germline loops: CDR1 SGDLS, CDR2 YYNGEE. CDR3 sequence (DNA): TGTGCCAGCAGCTTCGGGGTCCACTCACCCCTCCACTTT. It yields the protein CASSFGVHSPLHF.

This chain connects TRBV2 to TRBJ2-7, with a tentative D call TRBD1 (7 bases). The germline V gene has CDR1 SNHLY and CDR2 FYNNEI. V lost 6 bases to trimming and J lost 2 bases, with 11 bases between them. This CDR3 contains 13 residues. This CDR3 is CASRSGGPYEQYF. The CDR3 DNA follows: TGTGCCAGCAGGTCAGGGGGGCCCTACGAGCAGTACTTC.

The CDR3, as DNA: TGTGCCAGCAGCTCCCGGGGGGGAGGGACGGGAGGGAATGAGCAGTTCTTC. It is translated as CASSSRGGGTGGNEQFF. V gene TRBV5-5 combines with J gene TRBJ2-1, with 8 bases matching TRBD2. The J segment lost 7 bases and the V segment lost 3 bases, leaving 15 bases of the junction unmatched. The germline V gene has CDR1 SGHKS and CDR2 YYEKEE (reference sequence). The CDR3 contains 17 residues.